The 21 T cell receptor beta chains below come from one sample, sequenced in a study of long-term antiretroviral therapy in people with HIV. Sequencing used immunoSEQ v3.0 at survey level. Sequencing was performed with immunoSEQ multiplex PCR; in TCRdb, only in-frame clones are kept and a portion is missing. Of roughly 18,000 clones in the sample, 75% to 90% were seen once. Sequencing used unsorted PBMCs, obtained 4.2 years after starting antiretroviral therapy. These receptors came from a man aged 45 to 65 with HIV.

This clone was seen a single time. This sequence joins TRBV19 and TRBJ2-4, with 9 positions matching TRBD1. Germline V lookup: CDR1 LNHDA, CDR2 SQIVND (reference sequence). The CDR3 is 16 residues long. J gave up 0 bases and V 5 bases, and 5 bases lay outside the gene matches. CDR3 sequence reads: CASSPRTGAAKNIQYF. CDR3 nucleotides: TGTGCCAGTAGTCCCCGGACAGGGGCAGCCAAAAACATTCAGTACTTC.

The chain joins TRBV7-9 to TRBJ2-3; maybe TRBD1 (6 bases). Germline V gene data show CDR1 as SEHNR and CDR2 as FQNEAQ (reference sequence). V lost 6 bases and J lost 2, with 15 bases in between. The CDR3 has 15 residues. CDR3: CASRLTGHLTDTQYF. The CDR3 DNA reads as TGTGCCAGCAGACTGACGGGACACCTCACAGATACGCAGTATTTT.

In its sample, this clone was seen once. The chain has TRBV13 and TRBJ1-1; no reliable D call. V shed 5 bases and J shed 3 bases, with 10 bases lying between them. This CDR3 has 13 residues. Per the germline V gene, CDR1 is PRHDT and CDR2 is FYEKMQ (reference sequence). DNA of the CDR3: TGTGCCAGCAGCCCCCCCGAGGACACTGAAGCTTTCTTT. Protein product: CASSPPEDTEAFF.

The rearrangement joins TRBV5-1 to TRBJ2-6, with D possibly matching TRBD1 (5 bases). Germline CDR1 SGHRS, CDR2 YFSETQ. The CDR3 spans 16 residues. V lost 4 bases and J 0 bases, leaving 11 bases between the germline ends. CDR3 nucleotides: TGCGCCAGCAGCGCCCGACAGAGCTCTGGGGCCAACGTCCTGACTTTC. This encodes CASSARQSSGANVLTF.

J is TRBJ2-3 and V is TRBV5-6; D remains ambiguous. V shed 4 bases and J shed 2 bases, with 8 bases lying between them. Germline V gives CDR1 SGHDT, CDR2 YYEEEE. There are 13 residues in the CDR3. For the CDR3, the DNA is TGTGCCAGCAGCGTACAGACCACAGATACGCAGTATTTT. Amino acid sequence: CASSVQTTDTQYF.

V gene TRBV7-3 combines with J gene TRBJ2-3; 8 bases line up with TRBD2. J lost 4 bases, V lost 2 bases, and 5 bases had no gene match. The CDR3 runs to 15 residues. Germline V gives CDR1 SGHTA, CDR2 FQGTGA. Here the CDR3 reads CASSLLAGNSDTQYF. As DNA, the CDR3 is TGTGCCAGCAGCTTATTAGCGGGGAACTCAGATACGCAGTATTTT.

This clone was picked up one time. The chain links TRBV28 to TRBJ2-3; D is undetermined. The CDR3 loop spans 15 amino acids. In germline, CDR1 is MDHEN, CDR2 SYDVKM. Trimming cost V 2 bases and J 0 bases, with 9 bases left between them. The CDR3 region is CASSLRVESTDTQYF. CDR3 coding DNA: TGTGCCAGCAGTTTACGGGTGGAGAGCACAGATACGCAGTATTTT.

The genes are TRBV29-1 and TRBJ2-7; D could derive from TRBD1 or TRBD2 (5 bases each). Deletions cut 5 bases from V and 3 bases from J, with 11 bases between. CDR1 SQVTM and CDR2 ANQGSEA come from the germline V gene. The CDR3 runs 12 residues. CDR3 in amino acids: CSVPGPNYEQYF. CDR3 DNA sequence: TGCAGCGTTCCGGGACCCAACTACGAGCAGTACTTC.

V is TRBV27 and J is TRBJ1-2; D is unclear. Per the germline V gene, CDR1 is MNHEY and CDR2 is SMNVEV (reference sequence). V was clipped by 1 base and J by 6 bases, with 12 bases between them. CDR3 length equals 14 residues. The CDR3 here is CASSLFSEGHGYTF. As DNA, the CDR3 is TGTGCCAGCAGTTTATTCTCGGAGGGCCATGGCTACACCTTC.

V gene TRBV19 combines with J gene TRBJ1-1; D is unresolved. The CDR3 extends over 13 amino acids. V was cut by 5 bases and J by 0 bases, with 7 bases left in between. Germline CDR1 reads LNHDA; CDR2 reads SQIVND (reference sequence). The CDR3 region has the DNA TGTGCCAGTAGTCCCGGTCTGAACACTGAAGCTTTCTTT. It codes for CASSPGLNTEAFF.

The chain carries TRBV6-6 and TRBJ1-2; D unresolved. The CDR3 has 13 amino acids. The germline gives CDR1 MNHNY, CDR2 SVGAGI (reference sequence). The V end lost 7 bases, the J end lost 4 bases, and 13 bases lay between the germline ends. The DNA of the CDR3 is TGTGCCAGCACCTCTCCCACGGTCTATGGCTACACCTTC. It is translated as CASTSPTVYGYTF.

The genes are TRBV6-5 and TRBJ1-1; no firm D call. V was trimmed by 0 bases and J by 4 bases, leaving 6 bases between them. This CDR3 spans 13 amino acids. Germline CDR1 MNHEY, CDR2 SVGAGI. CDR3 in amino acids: CASSYSWGTEAFF. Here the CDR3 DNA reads TGTGCCAGCAGTTACTCGTGGGGCACTGAAGCTTTCTTT.

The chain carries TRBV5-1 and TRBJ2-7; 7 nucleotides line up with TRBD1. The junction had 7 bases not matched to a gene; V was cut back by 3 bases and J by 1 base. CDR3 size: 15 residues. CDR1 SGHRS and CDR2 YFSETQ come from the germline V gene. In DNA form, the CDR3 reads TGCGCCAGCAGCTCCCCGGAACAGGGGTCCTACGAGCAGTACTTC. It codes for CASSSPEQGSYEQYF.

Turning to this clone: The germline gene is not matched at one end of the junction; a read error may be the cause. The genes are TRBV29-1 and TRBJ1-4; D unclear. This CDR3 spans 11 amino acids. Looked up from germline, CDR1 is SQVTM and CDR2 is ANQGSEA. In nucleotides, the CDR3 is TGCAGCGTTGAAGATGCGGGGAGGCCGGTTTTT. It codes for CSVEDAGRPVF. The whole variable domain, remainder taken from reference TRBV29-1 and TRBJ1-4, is SAVISQKPSRDICQRGTSLTIQCQVDSQVTMMFWYRQQPGQSLTLIATANQGSEATYESGFVIDKFPISRPNLTFSTLTVSNMSPEDSSIYLCSVEDAGRPVFGSGTQLSVL.

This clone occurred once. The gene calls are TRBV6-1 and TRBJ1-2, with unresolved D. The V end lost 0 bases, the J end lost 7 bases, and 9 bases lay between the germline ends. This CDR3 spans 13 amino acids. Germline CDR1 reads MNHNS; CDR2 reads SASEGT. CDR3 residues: CASSEATLGGYTF. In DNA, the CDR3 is TGTGCCAGCAGTGAAGCGACTTTGGGTGGCTACACCTTC.

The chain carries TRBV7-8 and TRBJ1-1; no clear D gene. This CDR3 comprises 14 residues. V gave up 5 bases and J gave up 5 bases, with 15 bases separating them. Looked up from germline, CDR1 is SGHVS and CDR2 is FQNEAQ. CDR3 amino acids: CASSLNPGGTEAFF. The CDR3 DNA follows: TGTGCCAGCAGCCTGAACCCGGGTGGGACTGAAGCTTTCTTT.

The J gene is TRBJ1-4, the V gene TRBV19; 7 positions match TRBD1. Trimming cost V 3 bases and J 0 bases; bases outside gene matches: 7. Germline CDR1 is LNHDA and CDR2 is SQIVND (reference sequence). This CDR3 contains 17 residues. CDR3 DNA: TGTGCCAGTAGTATCGGGGGACAGAATGCAACTAATGAAAAACTGTTTTTT. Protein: CASSIGGQNATNEKLFF.

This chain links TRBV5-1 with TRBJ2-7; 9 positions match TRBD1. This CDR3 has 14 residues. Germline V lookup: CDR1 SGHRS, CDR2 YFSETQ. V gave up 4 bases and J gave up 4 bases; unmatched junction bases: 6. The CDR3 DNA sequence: TGCGCCAGCAGCCCGACAGGGGGGCCGTACGAGCAGTACTTC. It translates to CASSPTGGPYEQYF.

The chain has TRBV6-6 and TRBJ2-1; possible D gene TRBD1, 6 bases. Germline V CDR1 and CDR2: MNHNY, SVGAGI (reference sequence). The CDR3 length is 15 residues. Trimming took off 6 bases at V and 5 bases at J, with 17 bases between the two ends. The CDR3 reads CASRNYPGTNNEQFF. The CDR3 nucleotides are TGTGCCAGCAGGAACTATCCCGGGACAAACAATGAGCAGTTCTTC.

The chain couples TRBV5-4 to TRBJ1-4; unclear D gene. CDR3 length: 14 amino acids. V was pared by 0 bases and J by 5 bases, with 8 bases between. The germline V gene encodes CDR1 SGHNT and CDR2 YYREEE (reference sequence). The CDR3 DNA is TGTGCCAGCAGCTTGGCAGAATCGAATGAAAAACTGTTTTTT. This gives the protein CASSLAESNEKLFF. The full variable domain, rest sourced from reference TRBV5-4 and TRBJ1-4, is ETGVTQSPTHLIKTRGQQVTLRCSSQSGHNTVSWYQQALGQGPQFIFQYYREEENGRGNFPPRFSGLQFPNYSSELNVNALELDDSALYLCASSLAESNEKLFFGSGTQLSVL.

DNA for the CDR3: TGTGCCAGCAGCAGACAGGGGGGCCTCACTGAAGCTTTCTTT. Its protein product is CASSRQGGLTEAFF. This chain connects TRBV25-1 to TRBJ1-1; TRBD1 aligns across 9 bases. Per germline, CDR1 MGHDK and CDR2 SYGVNS. This CDR3 spans 14 amino acids. After removal of 6 bases from V and 4 bases from J, the junction contained 6 bases not matched to a gene.